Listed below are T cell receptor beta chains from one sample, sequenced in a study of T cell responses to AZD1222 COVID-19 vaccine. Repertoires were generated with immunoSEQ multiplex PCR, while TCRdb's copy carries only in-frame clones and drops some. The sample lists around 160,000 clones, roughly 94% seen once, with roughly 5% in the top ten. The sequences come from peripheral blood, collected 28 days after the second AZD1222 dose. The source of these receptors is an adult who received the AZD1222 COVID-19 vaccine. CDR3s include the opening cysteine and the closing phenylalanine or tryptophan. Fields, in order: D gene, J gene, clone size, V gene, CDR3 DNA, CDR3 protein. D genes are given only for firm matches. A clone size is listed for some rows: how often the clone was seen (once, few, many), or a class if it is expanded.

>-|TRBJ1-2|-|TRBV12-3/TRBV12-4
TGTGCCAGCAGCCGGGGGGGTAACTATGGCTACACCTTC
CASSRGGNYGYTF
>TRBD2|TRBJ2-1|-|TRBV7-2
TGTGCCAGCAGCTTAGATGGGACTAGCGGGAGAAGCTCCTACAATGAGCAGTTCTTC
CASSLDGTSGRSSYNEQFF
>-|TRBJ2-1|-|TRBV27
TGTGCCAGCAGCCCCTCCCCAACTCCTTACTACAATGAGCAGTTCTTC
CASSPSPTPYYNEQFF
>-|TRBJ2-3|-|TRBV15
TGTGCCACCAGCAGGGATGTTACCGTACCTCATACGCAGTATTTT
CATSRDVTVPHTQYF
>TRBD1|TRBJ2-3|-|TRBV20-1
TGCAGTGCTAGTTTCAGGGGGCACAGGCATACGCAGTATTTT
CSASFRGHRHTQYF
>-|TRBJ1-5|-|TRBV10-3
TGTGCCATCAGTGAGGATGGGAGGGATCCTTATCAGCCCCAGCATTTT
CAISEDGRDPYQPQHF
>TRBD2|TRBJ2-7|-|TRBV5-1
TGCGCCAGCAGCGCGGGACTAGCGGGAGCATCCTACGAGCAGTACTTC
CASSAGLAGASYEQYF
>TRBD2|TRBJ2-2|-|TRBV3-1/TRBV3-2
TGTGCCAGCACCCGACTAGCGACGAACACCGGGGAGCTGTTTTTT
CASTRLATNTGELFF
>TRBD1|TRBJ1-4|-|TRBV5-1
TGCGCCAGCAGCTTAGGAACAGGGGTCAATGAAAAACTGTTTTTT
CASSLGTGVNEKLFF
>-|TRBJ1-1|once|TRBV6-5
TGTGCCAGCAACCTCCTCGGGGACACTGAAGCTTTCTTT
CASNLLGDTEAFF
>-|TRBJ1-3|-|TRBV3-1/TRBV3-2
TGTGCCAGCAGCCAAGTCGCGGGGGGGGGTCCAGGGAGCTCTGGAAACACCATATATTTT
CASSQVAGGGPGSSGNTIYF
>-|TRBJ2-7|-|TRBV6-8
TGTGCCAGCAGTTACCTCGGGACCCACCCGCCCTGCGAGCAGTACTTC
CASSYLGTHPPCEQYF
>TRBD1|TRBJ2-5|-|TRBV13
TGTGCCAGCAGCTTTTGGGGACCGGGACAGGGGCAAGAGACCCAGTACTTC
CASSFWGPGQGQETQYF
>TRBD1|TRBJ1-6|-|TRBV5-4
TGTGCCAGCAGCCAGGGACAGAGCTCCTATAATTCACCCCTCCACTTT
CASSQGQSSYNSPLHF
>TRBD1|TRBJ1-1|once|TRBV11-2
TGTGCCAGCAGCTTCCTGGACAGGGGGGGCACTGAAGCTTTCTTT
CASSFLDRGGTEAFF
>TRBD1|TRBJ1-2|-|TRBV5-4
TGTGCCAGCAGCAGCGGGACAGGCGACTATGGCTACACCTTC
CASSSGTGDYGYTF
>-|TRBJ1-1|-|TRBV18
TGTGCCAGCTCACCAGAGGCAGGGCTAATGAACACTGAAGCTTTCTTT
CASSPEAGLMNTEAFF
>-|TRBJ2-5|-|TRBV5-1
TGCGCCAGCAGCTTGGGGGGCGGGCCCCCAGAGACCCAGTACTTC
CASSLGGGPPETQYF
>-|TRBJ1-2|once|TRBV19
TGTGCCAGTATAGATGCAGGGGAAGGAGGCTACACCTTC
CASIDAGEGGYTF
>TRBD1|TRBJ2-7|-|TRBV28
TGTGCCAGCAGTTTAGCGGACAGGGTATACGAGCAGTACTTC
CASSLADRVYEQYF
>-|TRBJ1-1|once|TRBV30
TGTGCCTGGAGCCCAGGGACTCGGAACGCTTTCTTT
CAWSPGTRNAFF
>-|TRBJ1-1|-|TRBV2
TGTGCCAGCAGCGCTCAGGGGAGCGACACTGAAGCTTTCTTT
CASSAQGSDTEAFF
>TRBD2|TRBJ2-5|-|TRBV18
TGTGCCAGCTCACCGATTGCTAGCGGGAGTGCTCGGGAGACCCAGTACTTC
CASSPIASGSARETQYF
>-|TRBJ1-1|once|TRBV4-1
TGCGCCAGCAGCCACAGGTTGGTAGACACTGAAGCTTTCTTT
CASSHRLVDTEAFF
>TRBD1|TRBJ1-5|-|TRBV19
TGTGCCAGTTCTGGACAGGGTGGGGGTCAGCCCCAGCATTTT
CASSGQGGGQPQHF
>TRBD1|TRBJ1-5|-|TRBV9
TGTGCCAGCAGCCCCGGGACAGGGGGCTTCCTTCAGCCCCAGCATTTT
CASSPGTGGFLQPQHF
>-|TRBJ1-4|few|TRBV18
TGTGCCAGCTCACCAGCAGGAAGTCGGACTAATGAAAAACTGTTTTTT
CASSPAGSRTNEKLFF
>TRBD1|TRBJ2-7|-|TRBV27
TGTGCCAGCAGTTTAATGGACAGGGTCTACGAGCAGTACTTC
CASSLMDRVYEQYF
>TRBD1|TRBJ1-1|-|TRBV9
TGTGCCAGCAGAGTAATCCCGGGACAGGGCGTTGGTGGTGGCTGGATGAACACTGAAGCTTTCTTT
CASRVIPGQGVGGGWMNTEAFF
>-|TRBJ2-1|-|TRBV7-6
TGTGCCAGCACCTCAAGAGTCAGCGGGCGCTCCTACAATGAGCAGTTCTTC
CASTSRVSGRSYNEQFF
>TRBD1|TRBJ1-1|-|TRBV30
TGTGCCTGGAATCCCGAGACAGGGGGCTGGTCGGGTACGGGCACTGAAGCTTTCTTT
CAWNPETGGWSGTGTEAFF
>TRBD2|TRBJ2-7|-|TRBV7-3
TGTGCCAGCAGCCTCCTAGCGGGAGTCGGATACGAGCAGTACTTC
CASSLLAGVGYEQYF
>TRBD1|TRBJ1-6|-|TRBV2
TGTGCCAGTACACTACAGGGGGCAAATTCACCCCTCCACTTT
CASTLQGANSPLHF
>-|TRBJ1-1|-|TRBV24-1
TGTGCCACCAGTGATGCCTCAACCAACACTGAAGCTTTCTTT
CATSDASTNTEAFF
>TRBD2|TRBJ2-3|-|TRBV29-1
TGCAGCGTAATAGCGGGAGGGACAGATACGCAGTATTTT
CSVIAGGTDTQYF
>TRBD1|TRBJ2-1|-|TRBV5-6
TGTGCCAGCAGCTTGGTGGGACAGGGGGCCAATGAGCAGTTCTTC
CASSLVGQGANEQFF
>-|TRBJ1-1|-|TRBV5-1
TGCGCCAGCAGCTGGGGGGTTTCGACTGAAGCTTTCTTT
CASSWGVSTEAFF
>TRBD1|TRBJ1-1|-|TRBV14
TGTGCCAGCAGCCAACAAACAGGGGTGAACACTGAAGCTTTCTTT
CASSQQTGVNTEAFF
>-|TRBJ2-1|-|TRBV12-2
TGTGCAAGTCGCTTGATCCGAACTAACTGGAATGAGCAGTTCTTC
CASRLIRTNWNEQFF
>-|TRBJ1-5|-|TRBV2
TGTGCCAGCAGTGTCCCCAATCAGCCCCAGCATTTT
CASSVPNQPQHF
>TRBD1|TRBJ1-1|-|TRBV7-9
TGTGCCAGCAGCTCTACAGGGGAAACTGAAGCTTTCTTT
CASSSTGETEAFF
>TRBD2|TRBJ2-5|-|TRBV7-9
TGTGCCAGCAGCAAAATAGCGGGAGATCGGGAGACCCAGTACTTC
CASSKIAGDRETQYF
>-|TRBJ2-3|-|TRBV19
TGTGCCAGTAGTATAGCTGGCGCAGATACGCAGTATTTT
CASSIAGADTQYF